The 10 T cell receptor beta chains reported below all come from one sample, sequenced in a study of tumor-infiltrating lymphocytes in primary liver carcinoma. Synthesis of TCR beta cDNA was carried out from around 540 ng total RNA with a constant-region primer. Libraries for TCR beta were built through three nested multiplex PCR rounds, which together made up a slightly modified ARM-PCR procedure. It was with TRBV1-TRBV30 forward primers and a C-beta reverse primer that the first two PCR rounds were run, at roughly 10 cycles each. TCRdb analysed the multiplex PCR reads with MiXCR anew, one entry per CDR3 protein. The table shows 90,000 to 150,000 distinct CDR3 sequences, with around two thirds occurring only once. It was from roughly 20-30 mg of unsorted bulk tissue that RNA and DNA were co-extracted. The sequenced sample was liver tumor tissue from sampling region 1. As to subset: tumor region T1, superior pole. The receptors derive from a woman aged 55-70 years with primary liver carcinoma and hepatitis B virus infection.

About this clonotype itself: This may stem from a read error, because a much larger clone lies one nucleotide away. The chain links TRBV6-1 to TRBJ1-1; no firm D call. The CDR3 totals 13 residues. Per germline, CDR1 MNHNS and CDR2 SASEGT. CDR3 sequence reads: CANSGWAPPGAFF. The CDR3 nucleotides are TGTGCCAACAGTGGTTGGGCCCCACCCGGAGCTTTCTTT.

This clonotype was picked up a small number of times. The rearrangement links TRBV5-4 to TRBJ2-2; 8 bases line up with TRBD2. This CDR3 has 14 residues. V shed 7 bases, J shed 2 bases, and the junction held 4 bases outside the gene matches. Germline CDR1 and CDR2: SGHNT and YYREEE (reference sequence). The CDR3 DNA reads TGTGCCAGCGAGCGGGAGCATAACACCGGGGAGCTGTTTTTT. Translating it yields CASEREHNTGELFF.

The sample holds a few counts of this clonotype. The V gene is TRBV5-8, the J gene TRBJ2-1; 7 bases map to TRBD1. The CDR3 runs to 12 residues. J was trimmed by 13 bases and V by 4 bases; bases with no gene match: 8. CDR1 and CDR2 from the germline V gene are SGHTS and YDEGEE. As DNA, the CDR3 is TGTGCCAGCAGCAGGACAGGTACAATCCAGTTCTTC. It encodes CASSRTGTIQFF.

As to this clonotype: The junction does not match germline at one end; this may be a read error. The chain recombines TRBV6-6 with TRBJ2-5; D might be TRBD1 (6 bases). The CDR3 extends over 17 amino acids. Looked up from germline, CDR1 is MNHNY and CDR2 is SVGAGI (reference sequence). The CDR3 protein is CASSYSTYRAPQEIQYF. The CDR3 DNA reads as TGTGCCAGCAGTTACTCGACTTACAGGGCTCCCCAGGAGATCCAGTACTTC.

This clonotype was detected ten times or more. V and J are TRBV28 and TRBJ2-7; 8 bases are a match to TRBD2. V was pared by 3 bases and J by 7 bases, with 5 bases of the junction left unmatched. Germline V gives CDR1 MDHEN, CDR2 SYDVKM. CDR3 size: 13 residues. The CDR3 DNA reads TGTGCCAGCAGTTTCAGCGGGGGCGGGGAGCAGTACTTC. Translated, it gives CASSFSGGGEQYF.

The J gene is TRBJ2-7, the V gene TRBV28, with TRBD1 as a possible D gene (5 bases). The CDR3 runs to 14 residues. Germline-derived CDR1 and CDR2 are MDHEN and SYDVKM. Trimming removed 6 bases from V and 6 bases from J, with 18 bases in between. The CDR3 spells CASSLPQGQGEQYF. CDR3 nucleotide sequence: TGTGCCAGCAGCCTACCCCAGGGTCAGGGCGAGCAGTACTTC.

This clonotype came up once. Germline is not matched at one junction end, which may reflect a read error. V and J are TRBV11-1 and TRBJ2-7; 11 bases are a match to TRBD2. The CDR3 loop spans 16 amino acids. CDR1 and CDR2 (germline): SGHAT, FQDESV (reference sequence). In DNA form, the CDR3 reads TGTGCCAGCAGCGTCGTCTTGACTAGCGGGACCTACGAACAGTACTTC. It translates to CASSVVLTSGTYEQYF.

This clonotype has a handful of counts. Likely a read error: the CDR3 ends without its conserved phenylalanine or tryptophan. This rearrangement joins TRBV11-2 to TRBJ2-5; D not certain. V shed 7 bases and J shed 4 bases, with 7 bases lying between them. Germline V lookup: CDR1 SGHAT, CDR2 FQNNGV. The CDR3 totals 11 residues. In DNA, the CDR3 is TGTGCCAGCATGAATACAGAGACCCAGTACCTC. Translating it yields CASMNTETQYL.

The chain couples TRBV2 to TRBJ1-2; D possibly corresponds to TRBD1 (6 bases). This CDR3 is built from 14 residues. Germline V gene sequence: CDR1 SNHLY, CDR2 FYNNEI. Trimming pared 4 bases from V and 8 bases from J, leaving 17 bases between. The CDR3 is CASSGDRMSYGYTF. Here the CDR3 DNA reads TGTGCCAGCAGTGGCGACAGGATGAGCTACGGCTACACCTTC.

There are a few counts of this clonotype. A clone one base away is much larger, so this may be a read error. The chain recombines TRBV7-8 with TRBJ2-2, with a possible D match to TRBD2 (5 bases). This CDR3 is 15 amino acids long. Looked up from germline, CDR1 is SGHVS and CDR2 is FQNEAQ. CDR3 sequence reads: CASSLARGNTGEPFF. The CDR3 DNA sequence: TGTGCCAGCAGCTTAGCGAGAGGAAACACCGGGGAGCCGTTTTTT.